This T cell receptor beta chain was sequenced for a study of blood T cells in healthy people across ages. The overall study: Through template switching, about one barcoded beta molecule was captured per two T cells, as measured in model experiments.

Study-wide points: Any changes in expanded clonotypes were possibly confounded, as donor CMV status remained unknown.

A second PCR, run for roughly 7 to 11 cycles, used a sample-barcoded 5' primer plus a J-beta primer mix. Each TCR beta cDNA got a 12-nucleotide random molecular identifier. TCRdb re-called the 5' RACE reads with MiXCR, one entry per CDR3 protein. The sample includes 700,000 to 950,000 distinct CDR3 sequences, more than 40% of them seen just once. The people who gave samples were healthy Caucasians from Russia, aged about 6 to 100. This clonotype was detected only once. Its antigen is undetermined. The CDR3 has 15 residues. The ends lost 8 bases at V and 2 bases at J; junction bases unmatched: 4. Per germline, CDR1 MDHEN and CDR2 SYDVKM.

V gene TRBV28 combines with J gene TRBJ2-3; 13 nucleotides line up with TRBD2. Sequencing was performed on blood. This TCR was recovered from a woman in her fifties or sixties in good health. The CDR3 here is CASGGLAGYTDTQYF. The CDR3 DNA is TGTGCCAGCGGGGGACTAGCGGGGTACACAGATACGCAGTATTTT.